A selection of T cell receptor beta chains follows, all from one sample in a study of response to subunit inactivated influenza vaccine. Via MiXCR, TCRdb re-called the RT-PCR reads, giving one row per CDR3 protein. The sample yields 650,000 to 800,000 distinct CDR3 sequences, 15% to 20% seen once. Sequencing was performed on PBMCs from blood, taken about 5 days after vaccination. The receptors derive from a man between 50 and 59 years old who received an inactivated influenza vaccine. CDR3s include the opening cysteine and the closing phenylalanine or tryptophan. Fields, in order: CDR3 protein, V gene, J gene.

CDR3 protein: CASSYGGASLYNEQFF; V gene: TRBV6-5; J gene: TRBJ2-1
CDR3 protein: CAISESGKSPLHF; V gene: TRBV10-3; J gene: TRBJ1-6
CDR3 protein: CASRIISGGIYEQYF; V gene: TRBV28; J gene: TRBJ2-7
CDR3 protein: CASSADGGGGTEAFF; V gene: TRBV18; J gene: TRBJ1-1
CDR3 protein: CASSKGGQVYEQYF; V gene: TRBV28; J gene: TRBJ2-7
CDR3 protein: CSVDRGRFLGETQYF; V gene: TRBV20-1; J gene: TRBJ2-5
CDR3 protein: CSVGQMGTEAFF; V gene: TRBV20-1; J gene: TRBJ1-1
CDR3 protein: CASSVGGRATEAFF; V gene: TRBV9; J gene: TRBJ1-1
CDR3 protein: CASSLEGPQYF; V gene: TRBV7-2; J gene: TRBJ2-4
CDR3 protein: CASSPDRGTEKLFF; V gene: TRBV5-1; J gene: TRBJ1-4
CDR3 protein: CASQWGSEQFF; V gene: TRBV7-9; J gene: TRBJ2-1
CDR3 protein: CSALPWTGGYSGANVLTF; V gene: TRBV20-1; J gene: TRBJ2-6
CDR3 protein: CASSYRVAGGHNEQFF; V gene: TRBV28; J gene: TRBJ2-1
CDR3 protein: CSARIGGGNEKLFF; V gene: TRBV20-1; J gene: TRBJ1-4